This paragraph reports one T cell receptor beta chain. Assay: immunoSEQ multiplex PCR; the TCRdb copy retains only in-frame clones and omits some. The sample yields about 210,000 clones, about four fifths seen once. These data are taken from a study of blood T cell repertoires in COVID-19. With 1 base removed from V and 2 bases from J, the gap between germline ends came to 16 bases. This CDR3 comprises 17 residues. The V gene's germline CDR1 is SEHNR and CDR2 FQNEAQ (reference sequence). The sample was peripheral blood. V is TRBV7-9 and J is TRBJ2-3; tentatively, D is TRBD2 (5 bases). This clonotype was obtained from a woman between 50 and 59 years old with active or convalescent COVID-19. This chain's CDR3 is CASSLGQGLGSTDTQYF. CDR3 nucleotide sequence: TGTGCCAGCAGCTTAGGGCAAGGACTCGGATCCACAGATACGCAGTATTTT.